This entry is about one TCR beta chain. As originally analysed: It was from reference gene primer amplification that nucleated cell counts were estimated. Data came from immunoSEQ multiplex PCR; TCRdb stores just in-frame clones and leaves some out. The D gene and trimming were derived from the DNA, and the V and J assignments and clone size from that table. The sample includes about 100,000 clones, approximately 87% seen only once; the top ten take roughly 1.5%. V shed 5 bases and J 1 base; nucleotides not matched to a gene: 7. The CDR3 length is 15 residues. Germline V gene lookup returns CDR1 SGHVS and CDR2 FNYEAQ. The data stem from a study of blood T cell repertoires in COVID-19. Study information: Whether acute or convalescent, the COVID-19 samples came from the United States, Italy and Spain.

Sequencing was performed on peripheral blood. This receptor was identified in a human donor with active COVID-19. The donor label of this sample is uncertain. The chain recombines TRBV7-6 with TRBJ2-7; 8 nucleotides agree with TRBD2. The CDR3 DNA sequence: TGTGCCAGCAGCCCCCACGGGGGGGCATCCTACGAGCAGTACTTC. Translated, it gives CASSPHGGASYEQYF.